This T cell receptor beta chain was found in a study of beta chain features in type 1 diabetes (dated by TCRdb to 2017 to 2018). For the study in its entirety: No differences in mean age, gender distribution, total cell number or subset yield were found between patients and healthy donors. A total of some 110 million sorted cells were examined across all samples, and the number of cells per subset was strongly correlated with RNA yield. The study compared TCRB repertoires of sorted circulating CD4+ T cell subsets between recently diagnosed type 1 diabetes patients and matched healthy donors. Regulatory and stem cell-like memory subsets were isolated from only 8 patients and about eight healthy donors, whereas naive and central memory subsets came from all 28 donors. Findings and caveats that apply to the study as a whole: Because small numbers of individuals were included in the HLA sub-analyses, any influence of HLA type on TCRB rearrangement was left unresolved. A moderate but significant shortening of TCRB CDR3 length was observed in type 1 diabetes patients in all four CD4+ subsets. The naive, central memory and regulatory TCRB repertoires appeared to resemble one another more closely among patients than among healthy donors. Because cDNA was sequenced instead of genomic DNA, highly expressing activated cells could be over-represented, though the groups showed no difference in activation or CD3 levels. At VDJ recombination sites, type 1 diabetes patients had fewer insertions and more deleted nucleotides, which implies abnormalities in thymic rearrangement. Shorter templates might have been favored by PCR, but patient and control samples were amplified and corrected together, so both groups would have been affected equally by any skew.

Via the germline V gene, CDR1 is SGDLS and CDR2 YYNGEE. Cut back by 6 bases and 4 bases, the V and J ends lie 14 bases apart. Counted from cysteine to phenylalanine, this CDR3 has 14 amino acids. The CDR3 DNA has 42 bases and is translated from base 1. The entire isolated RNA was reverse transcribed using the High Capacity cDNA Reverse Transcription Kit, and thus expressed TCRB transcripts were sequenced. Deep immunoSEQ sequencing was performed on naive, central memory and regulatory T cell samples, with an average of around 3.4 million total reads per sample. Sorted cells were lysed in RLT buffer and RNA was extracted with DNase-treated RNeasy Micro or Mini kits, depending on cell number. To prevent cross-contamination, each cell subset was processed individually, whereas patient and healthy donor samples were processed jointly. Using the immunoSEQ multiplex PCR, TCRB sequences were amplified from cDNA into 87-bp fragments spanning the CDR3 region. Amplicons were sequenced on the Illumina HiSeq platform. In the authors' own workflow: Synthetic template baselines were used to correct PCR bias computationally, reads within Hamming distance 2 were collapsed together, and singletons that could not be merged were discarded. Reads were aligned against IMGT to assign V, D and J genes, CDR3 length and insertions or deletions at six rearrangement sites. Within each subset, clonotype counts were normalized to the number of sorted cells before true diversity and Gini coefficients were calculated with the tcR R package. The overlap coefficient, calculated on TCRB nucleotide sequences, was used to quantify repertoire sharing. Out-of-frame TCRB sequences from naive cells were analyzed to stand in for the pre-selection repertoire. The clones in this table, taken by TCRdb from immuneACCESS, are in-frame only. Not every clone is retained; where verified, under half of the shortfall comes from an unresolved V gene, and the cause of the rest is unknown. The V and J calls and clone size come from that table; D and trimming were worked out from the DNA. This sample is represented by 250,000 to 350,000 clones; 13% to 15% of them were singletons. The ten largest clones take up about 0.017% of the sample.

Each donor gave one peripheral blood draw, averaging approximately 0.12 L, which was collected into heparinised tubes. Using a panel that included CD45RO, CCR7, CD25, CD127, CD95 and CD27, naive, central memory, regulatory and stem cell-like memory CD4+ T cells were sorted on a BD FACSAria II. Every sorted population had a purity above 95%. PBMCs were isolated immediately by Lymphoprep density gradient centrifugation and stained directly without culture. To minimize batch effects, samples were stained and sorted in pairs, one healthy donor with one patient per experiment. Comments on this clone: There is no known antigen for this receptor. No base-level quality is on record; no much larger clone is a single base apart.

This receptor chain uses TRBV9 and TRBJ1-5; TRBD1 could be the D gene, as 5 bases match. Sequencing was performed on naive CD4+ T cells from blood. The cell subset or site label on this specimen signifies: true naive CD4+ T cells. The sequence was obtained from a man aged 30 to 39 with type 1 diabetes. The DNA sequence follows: TGTGCCAGCAACCCGGGACTGACTAATCAGCCCCAGCATTTT. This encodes CASNPGLTNQPQHF.